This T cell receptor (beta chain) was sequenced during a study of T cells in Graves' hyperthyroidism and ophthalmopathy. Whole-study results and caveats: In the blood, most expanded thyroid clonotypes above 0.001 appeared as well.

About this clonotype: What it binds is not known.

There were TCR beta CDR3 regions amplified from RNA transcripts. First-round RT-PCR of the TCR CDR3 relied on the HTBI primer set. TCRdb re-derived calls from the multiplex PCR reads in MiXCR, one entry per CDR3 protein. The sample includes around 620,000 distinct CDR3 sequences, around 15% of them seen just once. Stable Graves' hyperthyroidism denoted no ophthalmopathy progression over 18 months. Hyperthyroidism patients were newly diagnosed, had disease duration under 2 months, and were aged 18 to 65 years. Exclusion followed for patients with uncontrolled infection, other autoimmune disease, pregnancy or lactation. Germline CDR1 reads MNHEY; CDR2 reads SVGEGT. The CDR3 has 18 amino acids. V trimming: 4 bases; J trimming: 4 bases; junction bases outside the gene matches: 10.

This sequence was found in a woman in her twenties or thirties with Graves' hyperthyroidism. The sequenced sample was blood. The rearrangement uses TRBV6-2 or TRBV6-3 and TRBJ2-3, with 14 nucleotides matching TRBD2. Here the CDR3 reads CASSSPSRTSGGSDTQYF. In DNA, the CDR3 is TGTGCCAGCAGTTCCCCCTCTCGGACTAGCGGGGGGTCAGATACGCAGTATTTT.